The next 8 T cell receptor beta chains were all read from a single sample in a study of identical twins (dated by TCRdb to 2016 to 2017). Library preparation employed 5' RACE. Sequencer: Illumina HiSeq 2000. TCRdb itself trimmed the public reads at Q25 with fastp, ran MiXCR and retained productive beta chains. Identical CDR3 protein sequences are pooled into one entry, listed with their most common genes and DNA. The sample yields approximately 260,000 distinct CDR3 sequences; about 8.3% were counted once. Of the sample, 3% is held by the ten largest clones. These same records also appear under a second study, on yellow fever vaccine responses in identical twins.

The sample comprised CD8+ T cells sorted from blood. The receptors were gathered from a woman aged 18-35 years in good health.

J is TRBJ2-4 and V is TRBV27; D call uncertain. Germline V CDR1 and CDR2: MNHEY, SMNVEV (reference sequence). Trimming took off 2 bases at V and 8 bases at J, with 13 bases between the two ends. This CDR3 comprises 14 residues. The CDR3 region has the DNA TGTGCCAGCAGTTTACGAGGTCAGGTAGACATTCAGTACTTC. It yields the protein CASSLRGQVDIQYF.

In this sample, this clonotype turned up many times. The rearrangement joins TRBV29-1 to TRBJ2-7; a weak D match, TRBD2 (6 bases). Germline assignment: CDR1 SQVTM and CDR2 ANQGSEA. CDR3 length: 15 residues. The V gene lost 1 base and the J gene lost 0 bases, with 13 bases spanning the gap. The CDR3 nucleotides read TGCAGCGTTGAAGGGGTAGCGGAAAGCTCCTACGAGCAGTACTTC. This sequence encodes CSVEGVAESSYEQYF.

There are a few counts of this clonotype. This chain joins TRBV7-9 and TRBJ2-3; 8 bases are a match to TRBD1. This CDR3 comprises 15 residues. J lost 3 bases, V lost 5 bases, and 7 bases had no gene match. CDR1 and CDR2 from the germline V gene are SEHNR and FQNEAQ (reference sequence). The CDR3 sequence: CASSHRGEGTDTQYF. DNA of the CDR3: TGTGCCAGCAGCCACAGGGGGGAAGGAACAGATACGCAGTATTTT. Drawing the rest from reference TRBV7-9 and TRBJ2-3, the complete variable domain is DTGVSQNPRHKITKRGQNVTFRCDPISEHNRLYWYRQTLGQGPEFLTYFQNEAQLEKSRLLSDRFSAERPKGSFSTLEIQRTEQGDSAMYLCASSHRGEGTDTQYFGPGTRLTVL.

This clonotype was counted only a few times. This chain joins TRBV6-1 and TRBJ2-7; no definite D call. This CDR3 spans 14 amino acids. Germline V CDR1 and CDR2: MNHNS, SASEGT. Trimming stripped 4 bases from V and 2 bases from J, with 12 bases between. This chain's CDR3 is CASSGRALAYEQYF. In DNA form, the CDR3 reads TGTGCCAGCAGTGGCCGGGCCTTAGCCTACGAGCAGTACTTC.

The sample holds a few counts of this clonotype. The genes are TRBV4-2 and TRBJ2-4; the match to TRBD2 covers 15 bases. V dropped 0 bases and J dropped 8; count of bases not matched to a gene: 2. CDR1 LGHNA and CDR2 YNFKEQ come from the germline V gene. CDR3 length: 16 residues. CDR3 coding DNA: TGTGCCAGCAGCCAAGAAGGACTAGCGGGGGGGTACATTCAGTACTTC. The encoded protein is CASSQEGLAGGYIQYF.

This clonotype was seen a handful of times. The chain is built from TRBV20-1 and TRBJ2-7; maybe TRBD2 (6 bases). V was clipped by 0 bases and J by 0 bases, with 12 bases between them. In germline, CDR1 is DFQATT, CDR2 SNEGSKA (reference sequence). The CDR3 spans 15 residues. DNA for the CDR3: TGCAGTGCTAGAGACTTAGCGGAGCCCTCCTACGAGCAGTACTTC. It encodes CSARDLAEPSYEQYF.

This clonotype was seen more than once but under ten times. The chain recombines TRBV6-1 with TRBJ2-3, with 11 positions matching TRBD2. V gave up 5 bases and J gave up 4 bases; unmatched junction bases: 5. This CDR3 is built from 15 residues. Germline-derived CDR1 and CDR2 are MNHNS and SASEGT. This CDR3 is CASSNSGGAADTQYF. CDR3 nucleotides: TGTGCCAGCAGTAATAGCGGGGGGGCAGCAGATACGCAGTATTTT.

This clonotype was seen a few times. J is TRBJ2-7 and V is TRBV27; D remains unclear. V was trimmed by 5 bases and J by 0 bases, leaving 11 bases between them. This CDR3 region has 14 residues. The germline gives CDR1 MNHEY, CDR2 SMNVEV (reference sequence). The CDR3, as DNA: TGTGCCAGCAGTGCCCGGGTACTCTCCTACGAGCAGTACTTC. It encodes CASSARVLSYEQYF.